The TCR beta chain under discussion was sequenced for a study of beta chain features in type 1 diabetes. Overall study findings and caveats: Patients with Type 1 diabetes showed moderately but significantly shorter TCRB CDR3s in all four CD4+ subsets.

This clone was picked up a small number of times. Its target is not known. A sort by CD45RO/CCR7/CD25/CD127/CD95/CD27 yielded CD4+ naive, central memory, regulatory and stem cell-like memory cells. Expressed TCRB transcripts were sequenced because the isolated RNA had all been reverse transcribed beforehand. This table comes from immunoSEQ multiplex PCR, and its TCRdb copy is limited to in-frame clones, with some not included. The table has 130,000 or so clones, roughly 17% seen once. Trimming took off 2 bases at V and 8 bases at J, with 8 bases between the two ends. The CDR3 sequence is 12 residues long. The germline CDR1 and CDR2 sequences are SGHRS and YFSETQ.

Sequenced material: central memory CD4+ T cells from blood. The V call is TRBV5-1, the J call TRBJ2-1; maybe TRBD2 (5 bases). The sequence was obtained from a man aged 25 to 40 with type 1 diabetes. CDR3 sequence (DNA): TGCGCCAGCAGCTTTGCGGGCGATGAGCAGTTCTTC. Translation gives CASSFAGDEQFF.